This T cell receptor (beta chain) comes out of a study of technical replicates of blood from a handful of donors (TCRdb year 2017). The protocol used for the library was the immunoSEQ multiplex PCR assay. TCRdb carries this immuneACCESS record with in-frame sequences only. Its versions omit some clonotypes, under half of them owing to an unresolved V gene in the studies checked, with the rest unexplained. The sample data list some 31,000 clones, and 90% to 95% of these were observed just once. Of the sample, under 5% falls within the top ten clones. Worth noting for this clone: Its antigen remains unidentified. One base away there is no much larger clone; base qualities are not given.

From its cysteine to its phenylalanine, the CDR3 spans 16 amino acids. The entry retains the CDR3 DNA only, 48 bases that are in frame from base 1. The specimen was PBMCs. This receptor was identified in a human donor in good health. Some clones in this sample may be carry-over from other donors' samples. The chain employs TRBV21-1 and TRBJ2-2; TRBD1 is the table's D call, not checked against the DNA. TRBV21-1 is given as a pseudogene. The CDR3 sequence is CASSKVLGRGTGELFF. The bases read TGTGCCAGCAGCAAAGTCCTGGGGCGAGGCACCGGGGAGCTGTTTTTT.